A selection of T cell receptor beta chains follows, all from one sample in a study of blood T cells in healthy people across ages. TCRdb analysed the 5' RACE reads with MiXCR anew, one entry per CDR3 protein. This table holds hundreds of thousands of distinct CDR3 sequences, approximately 25% found once. The sample was also reused in another study, on T cells of mothers and their children.

Material: blood. The receptors shown here come from a boy aged 5-17 years in good health. Both conserved end residues are part of each CDR3. The D gene is left open where the match is weak. Not every row has a clone size; where given, it reads once, few, many or a size class.

j_gene: TRBJ2-2; abundance: many; v_gene: TRBV6-4; d_gene: TRBD1; CDR3aa: CATSPGTGTGELFF; CDR3nt: TGTGCCACCTCACCCGGGACAGGCACCGGGGAGCTGTTTTTT
j_gene: TRBJ2-3; abundance: few; v_gene: TRBV5-1; d_gene: NA; CDR3aa: CASSLGASDTQYF; CDR3nt: TGCGCCAGCAGCCTTGGAGCCTCAGATACGCAGTATTTT
j_gene: TRBJ1-5; abundance: few; v_gene: TRBV27; d_gene: NA; CDR3aa: CASSLSGGDQPQHF; CDR3nt: TGTGCCAGCAGTTTATCGGGGGGAGATCAGCCCCAGCATTTT
j_gene: TRBJ1-4; abundance: few; v_gene: TRBV4-2; d_gene: NA; CDR3aa: CASSQDPGWRAEKLFF; CDR3nt: TGTGCCAGCAGCCAAGATCCCGGCTGGAGGGCTGAAAAACTGTTTTTT
j_gene: TRBJ1-1; abundance: NA; v_gene: TRBV5-1; d_gene: NA; CDR3aa: CASSLGWLGTEAFF; CDR3nt: TGCGCCAGCAGCTTGGGATGGCTAGGCACTGAAGCTTTCTTT
j_gene: TRBJ1-5; abundance: NA; v_gene: TRBV12-3/TRBV12-4; d_gene: TRBD1; CDR3aa: CASTQGQINQPQHF; CDR3nt: TGTGCCAGCACCCAGGGACAGATCAATCAGCCCCAGCATTTT
j_gene: TRBJ2-1; abundance: few; v_gene: TRBV5-5; d_gene: TRBD2; CDR3aa: CASSNGTSGYNEQFF; CDR3nt: TGTGCCAGCAGCAACGGGACTAGCGGTTACAATGAGCAGTTCTTC
j_gene: TRBJ2-7; abundance: few; v_gene: TRBV19; d_gene: TRBD2; CDR3aa: CASSSSGESYEQYF; CDR3nt: TGTGCCAGTAGCTCAAGCGGGGAATCCTACGAGCAGTACTTC
j_gene: TRBJ2-7; abundance: NA; v_gene: TRBV30; d_gene: TRBD1; CDR3aa: CAWSTGTGSYEQYF; CDR3nt: TGTGCCTGGAGTACCGGGACAGGTTCCTACGAGCAGTACTTC
j_gene: TRBJ2-1; abundance: NA; v_gene: TRBV2; d_gene: TRBD2; CDR3aa: CASSGGGAYNEQFF; CDR3nt: TGTGCCAGCAGTGGCGGGGGGGCATACAATGAGCAGTTCTTC
j_gene: TRBJ2-7; abundance: few; v_gene: TRBV11-2; d_gene: NA; CDR3aa: CASSPGGRPYEQYF; CDR3nt: TGTGCCAGCAGCCCAGGCGGGCGGCCCTACGAGCAGTACTTC
j_gene: TRBJ2-2; abundance: NA; v_gene: TRBV5-4; d_gene: NA; CDR3aa: CASSFRGAGATGELFF; CDR3nt: TGTGCCAGCAGCTTCCGAGGGGCAGGGGCGACCGGGGAGCTGTTTTTT
j_gene: TRBJ2-7; abundance: once; v_gene: TRBV7-9; d_gene: NA; CDR3aa: CASSLGSGGPNYEQYF; CDR3nt: TGTGCCAGCAGCCTAGGGTCGGGCGGACCCAACTACGAGCAGTACTTC
j_gene: TRBJ2-7; abundance: NA; v_gene: TRBV27; d_gene: NA; CDR3aa: CASSLDGRGYEQCF; CDR3nt: TGTGCCAGCAGTTTGGACGGCAGGGGCTACGAGCAGTGCTTC
j_gene: TRBJ2-1; abundance: many; v_gene: TRBV6-4; d_gene: TRBD1; CDR3aa: CASSEFSGTGDNEQFF; CDR3nt: TGTGCCAGCAGTGAATTTTCCGGGACAGGGGACAATGAGCAGTTCTTC
j_gene: TRBJ2-5; abundance: NA; v_gene: TRBV24-1; d_gene: TRBD1; CDR3aa: CATSDGTGQALRETQCF; CDR3nt: TGTGCCACCAGTGATGGGACGGGACAGGCGCTTCGGGAGACCCAGTGCTTC
j_gene: TRBJ2-5; abundance: few; v_gene: TRBV5-1; d_gene: NA; CDR3aa: CASSLVVTAEEQYF; CDR3nt: TGCGCCAGCAGCTTGGTGGTAACAGCGGAAGAGCAGTACTTC
j_gene: TRBJ1-4; abundance: NA; v_gene: TRBV29-1; d_gene: NA; CDR3aa: CSVEDRRGEKLFF; CDR3nt: TGCAGCGTTGAGGACCGGCGGGGCGAAAAACTGTTTTTT
j_gene: TRBJ2-2; abundance: many; v_gene: TRBV7-2; d_gene: NA; CDR3aa: CASSRDRPPNTGELFF; CDR3nt: TGTGCCAGCAGTCGCGACAGACCTCCGAACACCGGGGAGCTGTTTTTT
j_gene: TRBJ2-5; abundance: few; v_gene: TRBV15; d_gene: NA; CDR3aa: CATSSPQETQYF; CDR3nt: TGTGCCACCAGCAGCCCCCAAGAGACCCAGTACTTC
j_gene: TRBJ2-7; abundance: few; v_gene: TRBV7-9; d_gene: NA; CDR3aa: CASSRTENYEQYF; CDR3nt: TGTGCCAGCAGCCGTACAGAAAACTACGAGCAGTACTTC
j_gene: TRBJ2-5; abundance: few; v_gene: TRBV6-1; d_gene: TRBD1; CDR3aa: CASSQMGQGARETQYF; CDR3nt: TGTGCCAGCAGCCAGATGGGACAGGGGGCACGAGAGACCCAGTACTTC
j_gene: TRBJ2-3; abundance: NA; v_gene: TRBV20-1; d_gene: NA; CDR3aa: CSALLSGQGTQYF; CDR3nt: TGCAGTGCTCTGCTCTCAGGTCAGGGTACGCAGTATTTT
j_gene: TRBJ2-7; abundance: NA; v_gene: TRBV11-2; d_gene: NA; CDR3aa: CASTLTDGSPYEQYF; CDR3nt: TGTGCCAGCACCCTAACTGACGGATCCCCCTACGAGCAGTACTTC
j_gene: TRBJ2-3; abundance: NA; v_gene: TRBV7-9; d_gene: TRBD2; CDR3aa: CASSPGLAGVFTDTQYF; CDR3nt: TGCGCCAGCAGTCCGGGACTAGCGGGGGTTTTTACAGATACGCAGTATTTT
j_gene: TRBJ2-3; abundance: NA; v_gene: TRBV20-1; d_gene: TRBD2; CDR3aa: CSARPEGAGGYTDTQYF; CDR3nt: TGCAGTGCTAGACCCGAGGGAGCGGGAGGCTACACTGATACGCAGTATTTT
j_gene: TRBJ2-5; abundance: NA; v_gene: TRBV7-6; d_gene: NA; CDR3aa: CASSTRGPLQYF; CDR3nt: TGTGCCAGCAGCACACGCGGCCCCCTCCAGTACTTC
j_gene: TRBJ2-2; abundance: NA; v_gene: TRBV6-5; d_gene: TRBD1; CDR3aa: CASGDSPNTGELFF; CDR3nt: TGTGCCAGCGGGGACAGCCCGAACACCGGGGAGCTGTTTTTT
j_gene: TRBJ2-7; abundance: few; v_gene: TRBV20-1; d_gene: NA; CDR3aa: CSARDSQGSYEQYF; CDR3nt: TGCAGTGCTAGAGATTCCCAGGGGTCCTACGAGCAGTACTTC
j_gene: TRBJ2-5; abundance: few; v_gene: TRBV12-3/TRBV12-4; d_gene: TRBD2; CDR3aa: CASRPQEGGSVETQYF; CDR3nt: TGTGCCAGCAGGCCTCAGGAAGGCGGGAGTGTTGAGACCCAGTACTTC
j_gene: TRBJ2-4; abundance: once; v_gene: TRBV20-1; d_gene: NA; CDR3aa: CSARELSVNIQYF; CDR3nt: TGCAGTGCTAGAGAGCTGAGCGTGAACATTCAGTACTTC
j_gene: TRBJ2-7; abundance: NA; v_gene: TRBV5-1; d_gene: NA; CDR3aa: CASSLEVGGAYEQYF; CDR3nt: TGCGCCAGCAGCTTAGAAGTTGGGGGAGCCTACGAGCAGTACTTC
j_gene: TRBJ2-7; abundance: few; v_gene: TRBV12-3/TRBV12-4; d_gene: TRBD2; CDR3aa: CASSPDTLPGLVYEQYF; CDR3nt: TGTGCCAGCAGCCCCGACACGTTGCCGGGACTAGTCTACGAGCAGTACTTC
j_gene: TRBJ1-2; abundance: few; v_gene: TRBV6-6; d_gene: NA; CDR3aa: CASDRQGPHGHTF; CDR3nt: TGTGCCAGCGATCGGCAGGGGCCACATGGCCACACCTTC
j_gene: TRBJ2-7; abundance: NA; v_gene: TRBV6-2/TRBV6-3; d_gene: TRBD1; CDR3aa: CASSYSQTGSEDYEQYF; CDR3nt: TGTGCCAGCAGTTACTCGCAGACAGGGTCGGAGGACTACGAGCAGTACTTC